What follows are 21 T cell receptor beta chains derived from one specimen sequenced in a study of T cell responses to AZD1222 COVID-19 vaccine. Produced via immunoSEQ multiplex PCR; TCRdb's table is partial and in-frame only. The profile covers under 200,000 clones, with roughly nine tenths appearing a single time and 1.3% taken by the ten largest. Sequenced material: peripheral blood, taken 28 days after the second AZD1222 dose. The receptors shown here come from an adult who received the AZD1222 COVID-19 vaccine.

The chain employs TRBV28 and TRBJ2-5; no definite D call. In germline, CDR1 is MDHEN, CDR2 SYDVKM. CDR3 size: 13 residues. V shed 6 bases and J shed 5 bases, with 13 bases lying between them. CDR3 residues: CASSSDLGETQYF. The DNA for the CDR3 is TGTGCCAGCAGCAGCGACCTCGGGGAGACCCAGTACTTC.

The chain couples TRBV18 to TRBJ1-5, with D possibly TRBD1 on 6 matching bases. Germline V gene data show CDR1 as KGHSH and CDR2 as LQKENI. The CDR3 extends over 14 amino acids. Between the trimmed V and J ends, which lost 4 bases and 7 bases, there was a span of 14 bases. The chain's CDR3 is CASSLTGLEQPQHF. The CDR3 bases are TGTGCCAGCTCACTCACAGGGCTGGAGCAGCCCCAGCATTTT.

This chain connects TRBV5-1 to TRBJ1-3; D not resolved. There are 15 residues in the CDR3. The V end was cut by 0 bases, the J end by 0 bases, with 7 bases between. Per germline, CDR1 SGHRS and CDR2 YFSETQ. CDR3 in DNA: TGCGCCAGCAGCTTGGCCGGAGTCTCTGGAAACACCATATATTTT. This codes for CASSLAGVSGNTIYF. Supplemented by reference TRBV5-1 and TRBJ1-3, the full variable domain reads KAGVTQTPRYLIKTRGQQVTLSCSPISGHRSVSWYQQTPGQGLQFLFEYFSETQRNKGNFPGRFSGRQFSNSRSEMNVSTLELGDSALYLCASSLAGVSGNTIYFGEGSWLTVV.

This chain connects TRBV2 to TRBJ2-3; 7 bases line up with TRBD1. The CDR3 spans 13 residues. Germline CDR1 reads SNHLY; CDR2 reads FYNNEI. The V and J ends lost 4 bases and 6 bases, in that order; junction bases with no gene match: 4. The chain's CDR3 is CASSGQGLDTQYF. The DNA for the CDR3 is TGTGCCAGCAGTGGACAGGGCTTGGATACGCAGTATTTT.

The chain couples TRBV18 to TRBJ2-3; 9 bases line up with TRBD1. J lost 6 bases, V lost 2 bases, and 6 bases had no gene match. This CDR3 comprises 15 residues. The germline V gene has CDR1 KGHSH and CDR2 LQKENI. CDR3 coding DNA: TGTGCCAGCTCACCAACGGGACAGGGCTCGGATACGCAGTATTTT. It translates to CASSPTGQGSDTQYF.

The CDR3 nucleotides read TGTGCCAGCAGCTTGCAACAGGGGGCCGATGGCTACACCTTC. It yields the protein CASSLQQGADGYTF. V usage is TRBV7-8 and J usage is TRBJ1-2, with TRBD1 matching over 9 bases. The CDR3 has 14 residues. CDR1 is SGHVS, CDR2 FQNEAQ, per germline. J was trimmed by 6 bases and V by 3 bases; bases with no gene match: 5.

The rearrangement uses TRBV7-9 and TRBJ1-2; TRBD1 agrees at 9 bases. From germline, CDR1 is SEHNR and CDR2 FQNEAQ (reference sequence). V trimming: 4 bases; J trimming: 3 bases; junction bases outside the gene matches: 12. The CDR3 is 17 residues long. CDR3 nucleotide sequence: TGTGCCAGCAGCTCTAGACAGGGGGGATTGGTGCACTATGGCTACACCTTC. This translates into CASSSRQGGLVHYGYTF. The entire variable domain, with the rest obtained from reference TRBV7-9 and TRBJ1-2, is as follows: DTGVSQNPRHKITKRGQNVTFRCDPISEHNRLYWYRQTLGQGPEFLTYFQNEAQLEKSRLLSDRFSAERPKGSFSTLEIQRTEQGDSAMYLCASSSRQGGLVHYGYTFGSGTRLTVV.

In its sample, this clone was seen a few times. The chain is built from TRBV10-3 and TRBJ1-3; D not resolved. CDR3 length: 12 amino acids. Trimming removed 7 bases from V and 6 bases from J, with 10 bases in between. CDR1 is ENHRY, CDR2 SYGVKD, per germline. CDR3 sequence reads: CAITADLNTIYF. The CDR3 DNA reads as TGTGCCATCACCGCGGACTTAAACACCATATATTTT.

V is TRBV11-1 and J is TRBJ2-3; D possibly uses TRBD1 or TRBD2 (5 bases each). The CDR3 spans 16 residues. With 4 bases removed from V and 2 bases from J, the gap between germline ends came to 16 bases. The germline gives CDR1 SGHAT, CDR2 FQDESV (reference sequence). Here the CDR3 reads CASSYLRDGNTDTQYF. DNA of the CDR3: TGTGCCAGCAGCTACCTCCGGGACGGAAACACAGATACGCAGTATTTT.

V and J are TRBV10-1 and TRBJ2-3, with D possibly TRBD2 on 6 matching bases. Germline CDR1 WNHNN, CDR2 SYGVQD (reference sequence). This CDR3 contains 20 residues. V gave up 6 bases and J gave up 0 bases, with 28 bases separating them. CDR3 coding DNA: TGCGCCAGCAGGATGGATCGTAGCGGCCAACTACCATTTAGCACAGATACGCAGTATTTT. It encodes CASRMDRSGQLPFSTDTQYF.

This rearrangement joins TRBV7-9 to TRBJ1-3; 7 bases match TRBD1. Germline trimming cut 5 bases from V and 0 bases from J; bases unmatched to any gene: 10. CDR1 is SEHNR and CDR2 is FQNEAQ in the germline V gene (reference sequence). The CDR3 sequence is 17 residues long. CDR3 protein: CASSPQGQSFSGNTIYF. In DNA, the CDR3 is TGTGCCAGCAGCCCCCAGGGACAGTCTTTCTCTGGAAACACCATATATTTT.

DNA for the CDR3: TGTGCCACCAGCAGAGATCCGGCAGGGGGAGAGACCCAGTACTTC. Protein: CATSRDPAGGETQYF. The J gene is TRBJ2-5, the V gene TRBV15; 7 bases are shared with TRBD1. Trimming at V came to 0 bases and at J to 4 bases, leaving 5 bases not matched to a gene. The germline CDR1 and CDR2 sequences are LNHNV and YYDKDF (reference sequence). The CDR3 is made up of 15 amino acids.

This clone turned up a few times. This chain joins TRBV7-9 and TRBJ2-7, with a possible D match to TRBD1 (6 bases). Germline CDR1 reads SEHNR; CDR2 reads FQNEAQ (reference sequence). V was trimmed by 1 base and J by 8 bases, leaving 15 bases between them. CDR3 length: 14 residues. The CDR3 spells CASSLEVGTTKQYF. The CDR3 DNA reads TGTGCCAGCAGCTTAGAGGTGGGGACAACCAAGCAGTACTTC.

This clone was picked up one time. The gene calls are TRBV2 and TRBJ2-7, with unresolved D. The CDR3 length is 12 residues. Germline CDR1 is SNHLY and CDR2 is FYNNEI. Trimming removed 6 bases at V and 4 bases at J, with 10 bases between. CDR3 protein: CASRATNYEQYF. The CDR3 DNA is TGTGCCAGCAGGGCGACCAATTACGAGCAGTACTTC.

The genes are TRBV24-1 and TRBJ2-7, with 8 positions matching TRBD1. Germline CDR1 and CDR2: KGHDR and SFDVKD. Trimming removed 4 bases from V and 3 bases from J; junction bases left unmatched: 4. The CDR3 is made up of 14 amino acids. CDR3 amino acids: CATSDPDRGYEQYF. DNA of the CDR3: TGTGCCACCAGTGACCCAGACAGGGGCTACGAGCAGTACTTC.

V is TRBV28 and J is TRBJ2-1, with D hard to call. This CDR3 contains 15 residues. CDR1 MDHEN and CDR2 SYDVKM come from the germline V gene. Between the trimmed V and J ends, which lost 2 bases and 5 bases, there was a span of 13 bases. CDR3 coding DNA: TGTGCCAGCAGTTTACCTAGAAGGTCCCACAATGAGCAGTTCTTC. Residues: CASSLPRRSHNEQFF.

The V gene is TRBV6-5, the J gene TRBJ1-5, with unresolved D. V lost 8 bases and J lost 0, with 14 bases in between. The CDR3 covers 15 residues. Germline CDR1 is MNHEY and CDR2 is SVGAGI. As DNA, the CDR3 is TGTGCCAGCGTATTACAGACTACTAGCAATCAGCCCCAGCATTTT. As protein: CASVLQTTSNQPQHF.

This clone was seen once. The V gene is TRBV19, the J gene TRBJ2-7; 10 bases are a match to TRBD1. V was clipped by 5 bases and J by 3 bases; unmatched bases: 4. The CDR3 is 14 amino acids. The V gene's germline CDR1 is LNHDA and CDR2 SQIVND (reference sequence). The CDR3 spells CASSRDRGNYEQYF. CDR3 in DNA: TGTGCCAGTAGTCGGGACAGGGGAAACTACGAGCAGTACTTC.

The chain carries TRBV4-3 and TRBJ2-6; D is unclear. Trimming removed 9 bases at V and 0 bases at J, with 15 bases between. The CDR3 length is 16 residues. Germline V lookup: CDR1 LGHNA, CDR2 YSLEER. Here the CDR3 DNA reads TGCGCCAGTGCCCCTAAGGATTTCTCTGGGGCCAACGTCCTGACTTTC. Amino acid sequence: CASAPKDFSGANVLTF.

CDR3: CASSQPGGETQYF. CDR3 DNA sequence: TGTGCCAGCAGTCAGCCGGGGGGGGAGACCCAGTACTTC. The chain is built from TRBV27 and TRBJ2-5; 8 bases align to TRBD2. After removal of 5 bases from V and 5 bases from J, the junction contained 4 bases not matched to a gene. This CDR3 contains 13 residues. From germline, CDR1 is MNHEY and CDR2 SMNVEV (reference sequence).

The chain is built from TRBV6-5 and TRBJ1-5, with 8 bases lining up with TRBD1. The V and J ends lost 4 bases and 2 bases, in that order; junction bases with no gene match: 4. Per germline, CDR1 MNHEY and CDR2 SVGAGI. CDR3 length: 15 amino acids. The CDR3 DNA follows: TGTGCCAGCAGTTCGGACAGGGCCCGCAATCAGCCCCAGCATTTT. This gives the protein CASSSDRARNQPQHF.